The 14 T cell receptor beta chains in this list originate from one sample, sequenced in a study of CD8 T cells in Susac syndrome. An input of about 0.5 to 1 ug of RNA was subjected to reverse transcription using random hexamers. TCRdb used MiXCR to reprocess the immunoSEQ multiplex PCR reads, holding one entry per CDR3 protein. The repertoire holds about 180,000 distinct CDR3 sequences, with roughly 94% as singletons. Sequencing used CD4+ T cells from PBMCs. Receptors were obtained from a human donor with Susac syndrome.

V gene TRBV5-4 combines with J gene TRBJ2-7, with 8 bases lining up with TRBD1. J lost 0 bases, V lost 1 base, and 3 bases had no gene match. The CDR3 totals 15 residues. The germline V gene encodes CDR1 SGHNT and CDR2 YYREEE (reference sequence). DNA of the CDR3: TGTGCCAGCAGCTTGTCGGGACAGGCCTCCTACGAGCAGTACTTC. Amino acids: CASSLSGQASYEQYF. Together with reference TRBV5-4 and TRBJ2-7, the CDR3 gives the full variable domain: ETGVTQSPTHLIKTRGQQVTLRCSSQSGHNTVSWYQQALGQGPQFIFQYYREEENGRGNFPPRFSGLQFPNYSSELNVNALELDDSALYLCASSLSGQASYEQYFGPGTRLTVT.

V gene TRBV19 combines with J gene TRBJ2-3; no clear D gene. Trimming stripped 3 bases from V and 2 bases from J, with 6 bases between. The CDR3 length is 13 residues. Germline CDR1 is LNHDA and CDR2 is SQIVND (reference sequence). This chain's CDR3 is CASSIRFTDTQYF. In nucleotides, the CDR3 is TGTGCCAGTAGTATTAGGTTCACAGATACGCAGTATTTT.

The gene calls are TRBV9 and TRBJ1-4; D is unresolved. Germline-derived CDR1 and CDR2 are SGDLS and YYNGEE. The V and J ends lost 3 bases and 6 bases respectively, with 12 bases between them. This CDR3 is 14 amino acids long. CDR3 nucleotides: TGTGCCAGCAGCGGCGATACCTCTGATGAAAAACTGTTTTTT. This encodes CASSGDTSDEKLFF.

The rearrangement uses TRBV7-9 and TRBJ1-2, with TRBD1 matching 7 bases. CDR1 and CDR2 from the germline V gene are SEHNR and FQNEAQ (reference sequence). With 5 bases clipped from V and 7 bases from J, the junction kept 19 bases outside the gene matches. The CDR3 spans 17 residues. The CDR3 nucleotides read TGTGCCAGCAGCCCTAGGGGGGGACAGTACCCTATGGGTGGCTACACCTTC. Translating gives CASSPRGGQYPMGGYTF.

This chain connects TRBV7-9 to TRBJ2-1, with 13 bases matching TRBD2. Per the germline V gene, CDR1 is SEHNR and CDR2 is FQNEAQ (reference sequence). Unmatched junction bases numbered 6, after V lost 5 bases and J lost 8 bases. The CDR3 runs to 15 residues. CDR3 protein: CASSPRLAGGDEQFF. In nucleotides, the CDR3 is TGTGCCAGCAGCCCTCGACTAGCGGGAGGAGATGAGCAGTTCTTC.

The chain has TRBV4-2 and TRBJ2-7; unclear D gene. This CDR3 contains 16 residues. CDR1 and CDR2 (germline): LGHNA, YNFKEQ. Trimming pared 0 bases from V and 0 bases from J, leaving 12 bases between. CDR3 loop: CASSQEVGKSSYEQYF. DNA for the CDR3: TGTGCCAGCAGCCAAGAGGTGGGGAAGAGCTCCTACGAGCAGTACTTC.

The V and J genes are TRBV20-1 and TRBJ2-5; unclear D gene. The V and J ends lost 3 bases and 4 bases respectively, with 9 bases between them. This CDR3 is built from 12 residues. Germline CDR1 reads DFQATT; CDR2 reads SNEGSKA (reference sequence). CDR3 DNA sequence: TGCAGTGCTAGGGGTAACCGAGAGACCCAGTACTTC. Translating it yields CSARGNRETQYF.

The chain couples TRBV29-1 to TRBJ2-3, with no clear D. V was trimmed by 5 bases and J by 0 bases, leaving 9 bases between them. This CDR3 comprises 13 residues. Looked up from germline, CDR1 is SQVTM and CDR2 is ANQGSEA. CDR3: CSVRGKSTDTQYF. The CDR3 DNA reads TGCAGCGTTAGAGGAAAAAGCACAGATACGCAGTATTTT.

This clonotype was seen only once. V gene TRBV30 combines with J gene TRBJ2-7; 9 bases line up with TRBD1. V shed 8 bases and J 3 bases; nucleotides not matched to a gene: 8. Looked up from germline, CDR1 is GTSNPN and CDR2 is SVGIG (reference sequence). The CDR3 is 13 residues long. The CDR3 loop reads CAASGQGYYEQYF. The DNA for the CDR3 is TGTGCCGCGTCGGGACAGGGATACTACGAGCAGTACTTC. Together with reference TRBV30 and TRBJ2-7, the CDR3 gives the full variable domain: SQTIHQWPATLVQPVGSPLSLECTVEGTSNPNLYWYRQAAGRGLQLLFYSVGIGQISSEVPQNLSASRPQDRQFILSSKKLLLSDSGFYLCAASGQGYYEQYFGPGTRLTVT.

This chain joins TRBV5-1 and TRBJ2-7, with D perhaps matching TRBD1 (6 bases). The CDR3 sequence is 15 residues long. Germline loops: CDR1 SGHRS, CDR2 YFSETQ. Deletions cut 4 bases from V and 2 bases from J, with 16 bases between. The CDR3 sequence is CASSQDPGQPYEQYF. As DNA, the CDR3 is TGCGCCAGCAGCCAGGACCCTGGACAGCCCTACGAGCAGTACTTC.

This rearrangement joins TRBV30 to TRBJ1-1; D is undetermined. V gave up 2 bases and J gave up 5 bases, with 12 bases separating them. Looked up from germline, CDR1 is GTSNPN and CDR2 is SVGIG (reference sequence). The CDR3 has 13 residues. The DNA of the CDR3 is TGTGCCTGGAGTTTTTCTTTGTATACTGAAGCTTTCTTT. Amino acid sequence: CAWSFSLYTEAFF.

This chain joins TRBV11-3 and TRBJ1-1; TRBD1 matches at 7 bases. Germline V gives CDR1 SGHNT, CDR2 YENEEA. Losses at the gene ends were 5 bases for V and 0 bases for J; bases not matched to a gene: 9. This CDR3 is built from 16 residues. The CDR3 nucleotides read TGTGCCAGCAGCATTGGGACAGTTAACATGAACACTGAAGCTTTCTTT. Protein sequence: CASSIGTVNMNTEAFF.

The chain combines TRBV20-1 with TRBJ1-4; D not certain. CDR3 length equals 12 residues. Germline V gene sequence: CDR1 DFQATT, CDR2 SNEGSKA (reference sequence). Trimming shortened V by 6 bases and J by 8 bases, and 13 bases separated the two germline ends. The DNA of the CDR3 is TGCAGTGCCCCCGACTCACGGGAAAAACTGTTTTTT. This translates into CSAPDSREKLFF.

This clonotype was found once. This chain connects TRBV5-1 to TRBJ2-2; D uncertain. Germline CDR1 is SGHRS and CDR2 is YFSETQ. The CDR3 totals 16 residues. The ends were cut back, 1 base at V and 3 bases at J, with 13 bases in the middle. The CDR3 DNA sequence: TGCGCCAGCAGCTTGACCTCGTCTGTGTACACCGGGGAGCTGTTTTTT. It translates to CASSLTSSVYTGELFF.